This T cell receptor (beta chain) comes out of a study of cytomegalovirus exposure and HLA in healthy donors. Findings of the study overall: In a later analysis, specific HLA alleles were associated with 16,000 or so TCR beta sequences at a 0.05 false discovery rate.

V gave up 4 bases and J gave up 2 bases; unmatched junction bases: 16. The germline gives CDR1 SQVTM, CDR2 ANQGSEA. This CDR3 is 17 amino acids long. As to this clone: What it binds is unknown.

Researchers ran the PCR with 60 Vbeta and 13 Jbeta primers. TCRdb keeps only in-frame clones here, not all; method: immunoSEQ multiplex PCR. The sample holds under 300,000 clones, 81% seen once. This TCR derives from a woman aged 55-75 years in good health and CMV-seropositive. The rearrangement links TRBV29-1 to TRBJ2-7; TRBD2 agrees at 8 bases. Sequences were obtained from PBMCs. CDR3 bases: TGCAGCGTTGCCGGTTTGGAGGGGACTAGGGTCACCTACGAGCAGTACTTC. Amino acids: CSVAGLEGTRVTYEQYF.